The clone carrying this T cell receptor (beta chain) has more than one count but fewer than ten. The antigen remains undetermined. Sequence data for DNA of cultured CD4+ T cells were generated by the Oncomine TCR Beta short-read assay. TCRdb called the PCR reads again in MiXCR, with one record for every CDR3 protein. The sample has about 15,000 distinct CDR3 sequences; just under 35% are singletons. This sample stems from a study of vaccination and CD4 T cells after COVID-19. Whole-study context: Investigators stimulated cells with overlapping spike peptides drawn from SARS-CoV-2, HCoV-NL63, HCoV-OC43 and HCoV-229E.

Treatment noted: roughly 10-day PBMC culture with coronavirus spike peptide pools or control peptides (ViraFEST assay). This CDR3 has 15 residues. The clonotype was recovered from a human donor with COVID-19. This chain uses TRBV21-1 with TRBJ1-2. TRBV21-1 corresponds to a pseudogene. Source material: cultured CD4+ T cells from blood. The CDR3 loop is CASSPRHVTNYGYTF. The CDR3 DNA is TGTGCCAGCAGCCCCCGACACGTAACTAACTATGGCTACACCTTC.